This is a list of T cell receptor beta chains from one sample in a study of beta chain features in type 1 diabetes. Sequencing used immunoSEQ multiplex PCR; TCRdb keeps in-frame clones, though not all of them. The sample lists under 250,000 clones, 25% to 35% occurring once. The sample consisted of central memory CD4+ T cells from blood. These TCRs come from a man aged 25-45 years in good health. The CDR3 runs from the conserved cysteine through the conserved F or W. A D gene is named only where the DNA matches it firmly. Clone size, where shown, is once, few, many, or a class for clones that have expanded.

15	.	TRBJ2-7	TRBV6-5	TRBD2	TGTGCCAGCAGTTACGCCGCGGGAGGGCCGTTGGAGCAGTACTTC	CASSYAAGGPLEQYF
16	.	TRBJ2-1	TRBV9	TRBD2	TGTGCCAGCAGCGGGACTAGCGGGACGGGTTTCGGTGAGCAGTTCTTC	CASSGTSGTGFGEQFF
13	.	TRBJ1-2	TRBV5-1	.	TGCGCCAGCAGCTTCGACAGTAACTATGGCTACACCTTC	CASSFDSNYGYTF
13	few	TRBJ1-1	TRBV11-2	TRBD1	TGTGCCACCTCCCGGGACAGGGACACTGAAGCTTTCTTT	CATSRDRDTEAFF
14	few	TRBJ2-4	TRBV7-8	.	TGTGCCAGCAGCTTAAACGGCCAAGGAGGGGATATGGACTTC	CASSLNGQGGDMDF
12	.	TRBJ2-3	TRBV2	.	TGTGCCAGCGGCCCTGGGACAGATACGCAGTATTTT	CASGPGTDTQYF
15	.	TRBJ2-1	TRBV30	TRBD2	TGTGCCTGGAGGCGGGCTAGCGGGGGTAGCAATGAGCAGTTCTTC	CAWRRASGGSNEQFF
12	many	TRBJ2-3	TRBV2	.	TGTGCTTGTGCTTCAAACACAGATACGCAGTATTTT	CACASNTDTQYF
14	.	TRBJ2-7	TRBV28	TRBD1	TGTGCCAGCACCCGTGGACAGGGGATATACGAGCAGTACTTC	CASTRGQGIYEQYF
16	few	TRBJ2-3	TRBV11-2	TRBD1	TGTGCCAGCAGCTTAGACGAGGGGGCGGGCACAGATACGCAGTATTTT	CASSLDEGAGTDTQYF
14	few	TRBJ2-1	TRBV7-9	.	TGTGCCAGCAGCTTAACGCAGGGGAACAATGAGCAGTTCTTC	CASSLTQGNNEQFF
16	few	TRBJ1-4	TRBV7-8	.	TGTGCCAGCAGCTTATTGACAGGAGGCGAGGGTGAAAAACTGTTTTTT	CASSLLTGGEGEKLFF
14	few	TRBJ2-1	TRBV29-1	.	TGCAGCGTTGCATCCGGGACGATAAACAATGAGCAGTTCTTC	CSVASGTINNEQFF
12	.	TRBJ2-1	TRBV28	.	TGTGCCAGCAGTTCGCCTCCGGGACAGCAGTTCTTC	CASSSPPGQQFF
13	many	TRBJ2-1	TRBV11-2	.	TGTGCCAGCAGCTTAGGGAGATCCCGTGAGCAGTTCTTC	CASSLGRSREQFF
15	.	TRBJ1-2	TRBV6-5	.	TGTGCCAGCAGCTTACATGGCGGAAATAACTATGGCTACACCTTC	CASSLHGGNNYGYTF
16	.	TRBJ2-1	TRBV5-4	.	TGTGCCAGCAGCTCTGGTGGGACGGGCTCCTACAATGAGCAGTTCTTC	CASSSGGTGSYNEQFF
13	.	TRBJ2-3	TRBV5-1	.	TGCGCCAGCAGCTTTGGGGAGACAGATACGCAGTATTTT	CASSFGETDTQYF
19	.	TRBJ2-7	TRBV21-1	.	TGTGCCAGCAGCGCCAAATTCCGTCAACTAGCGGGAGGGCACTACGAGCAGTACTTC	CASSAKFRQLAGGHYEQYF
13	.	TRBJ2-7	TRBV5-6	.	TGTGCCAGCAGCTTTGACACTGCCTACGAGCAGTACTTC	CASSFDTAYEQYF
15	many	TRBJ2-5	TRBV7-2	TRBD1	TGTGCCAGCAGCCTATCGGGGACAGGGGGCGAGACCCAGTACTTC	CASSLSGTGGETQYF
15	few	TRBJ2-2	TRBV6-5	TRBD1	TGTGCCAGCAGAGCCGGGACAGGGAACACCGGGGAGCTGTTTTTT	CASRAGTGNTGELFF
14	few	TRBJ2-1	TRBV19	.	TGTGCCAGTAGTAGAGACAGCTCCTACAATGAGCAGTTCTTC	CASSRDSSYNEQFF
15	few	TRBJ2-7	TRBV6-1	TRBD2	TGTGCCAGCAGTCCTCGGACTAGCGGGAGTCCCGAGCAGTACTTC	CASSPRTSGSPEQYF
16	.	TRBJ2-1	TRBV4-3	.	TGCGCCAGCAGCCATGACTACTCAGCCAGCCACAATGAGCAGTTCTTC	CASSHDYSASHNEQFF
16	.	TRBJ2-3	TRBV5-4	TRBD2	TGTGCCAGCAGCTATAGACTAGCGGGGGTCACAGATACGCAGTATTTT	CASSYRLAGVTDTQYF
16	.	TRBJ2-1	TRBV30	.	TGTGCCTGGAGCCTCCATGCGGAGCCCTATTACAATGAGCAGTTCTTC	CAWSLHAEPYYNEQFF
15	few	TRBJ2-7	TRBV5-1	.	TGCGCCAGCAGCTTGGCTCCCGGGCCCGGGTACGAGCAGTACTTC	CASSLAPGPGYEQYF
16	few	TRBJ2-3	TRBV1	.	TGCACCAGCAGCCAAACACTAGCGGAGGGGACAGATACGCAGTATTTT	CTSSQTLAEGTDTQYF
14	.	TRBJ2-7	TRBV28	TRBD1	TGTGCCAGCAGTTCCGGGACAGGGCCCTACGAGCAGTACTTC	CASSSGTGPYEQYF
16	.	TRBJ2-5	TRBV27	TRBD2	TGTGCCAGCAGTTTATGGAGTAGCGGGGGGACAGAGACCCAGTACTTC	CASSLWSSGGTETQYF